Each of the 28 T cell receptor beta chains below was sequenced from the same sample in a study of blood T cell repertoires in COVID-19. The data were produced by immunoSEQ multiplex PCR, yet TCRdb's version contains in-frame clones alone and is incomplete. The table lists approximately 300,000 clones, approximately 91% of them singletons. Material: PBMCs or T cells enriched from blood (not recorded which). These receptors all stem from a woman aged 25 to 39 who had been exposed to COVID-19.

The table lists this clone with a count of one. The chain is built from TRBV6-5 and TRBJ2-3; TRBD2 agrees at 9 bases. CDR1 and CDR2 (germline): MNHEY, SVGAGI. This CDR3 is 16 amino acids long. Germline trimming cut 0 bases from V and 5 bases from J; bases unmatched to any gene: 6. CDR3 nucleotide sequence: TGTGCCAGCAGTTACTCCGCGGGGGGGCCGGGAGATACGCAGTATTTT. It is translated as CASSYSAGGPGDTQYF.

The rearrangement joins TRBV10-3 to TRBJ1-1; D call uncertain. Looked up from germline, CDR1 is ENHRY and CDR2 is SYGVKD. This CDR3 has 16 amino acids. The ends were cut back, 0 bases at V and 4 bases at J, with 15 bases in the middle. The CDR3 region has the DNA TGTGCCATCAGTGAGTCTCGGGGAGGGTTGGGCACTGAAGCTTTCTTT. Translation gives CAISESRGGLGTEAFF.

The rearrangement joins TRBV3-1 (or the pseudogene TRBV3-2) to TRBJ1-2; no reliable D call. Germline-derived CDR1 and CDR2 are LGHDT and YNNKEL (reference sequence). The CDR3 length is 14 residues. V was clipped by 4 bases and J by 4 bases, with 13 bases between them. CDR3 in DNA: TGTGCCAGCAGCCCCCTCGGGAACCTCTATGGCTACACCTTC. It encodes CASSPLGNLYGYTF.

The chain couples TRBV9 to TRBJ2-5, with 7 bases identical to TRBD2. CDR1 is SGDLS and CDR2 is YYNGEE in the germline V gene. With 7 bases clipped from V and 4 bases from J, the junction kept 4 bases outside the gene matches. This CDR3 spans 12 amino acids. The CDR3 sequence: CASRGRGETQYF. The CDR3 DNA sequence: TGTGCCAGCCGGGGGAGGGGAGAGACCCAGTACTTC.

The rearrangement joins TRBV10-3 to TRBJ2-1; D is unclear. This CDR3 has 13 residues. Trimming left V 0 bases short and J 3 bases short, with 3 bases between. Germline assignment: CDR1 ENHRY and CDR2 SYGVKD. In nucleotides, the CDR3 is TGTGCCATCAGTGAGTCCCACTACAATGAGCAGTTCTTC. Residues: CAISESHYNEQFF.

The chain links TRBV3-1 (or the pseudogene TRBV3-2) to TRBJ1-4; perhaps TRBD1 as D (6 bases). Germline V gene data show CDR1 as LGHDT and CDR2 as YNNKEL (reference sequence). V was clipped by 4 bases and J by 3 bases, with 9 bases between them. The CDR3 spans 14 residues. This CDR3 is CASSRAGANEKLFF. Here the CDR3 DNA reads TGTGCCAGCAGCCGGGCAGGGGCTAATGAAAAACTGTTTTTT.

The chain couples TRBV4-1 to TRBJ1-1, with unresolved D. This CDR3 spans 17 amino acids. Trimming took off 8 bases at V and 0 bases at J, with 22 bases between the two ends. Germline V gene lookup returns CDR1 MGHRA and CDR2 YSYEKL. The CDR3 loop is CASCPTPKVTVNTEAFF. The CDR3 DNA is TGCGCCAGCTGCCCTACGCCGAAGGTCACAGTGAACACTGAAGCTTTCTTT.

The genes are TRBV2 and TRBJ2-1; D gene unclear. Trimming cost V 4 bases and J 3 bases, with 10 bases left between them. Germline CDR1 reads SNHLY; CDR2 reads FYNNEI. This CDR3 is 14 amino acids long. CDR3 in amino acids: CASSGLLIYNEQFF. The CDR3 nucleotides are TGTGCCAGCAGTGGCCTTCTAATCTACAATGAGCAGTTCTTC.

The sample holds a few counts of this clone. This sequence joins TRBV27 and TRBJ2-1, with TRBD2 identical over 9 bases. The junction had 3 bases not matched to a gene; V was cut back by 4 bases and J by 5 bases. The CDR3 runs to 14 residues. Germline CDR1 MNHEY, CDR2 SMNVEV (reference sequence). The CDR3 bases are TGTGCCAGCAGTTCCAGCGGGGGGCACAATGAGCAGTTCTTC. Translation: CASSSSGGHNEQFF.

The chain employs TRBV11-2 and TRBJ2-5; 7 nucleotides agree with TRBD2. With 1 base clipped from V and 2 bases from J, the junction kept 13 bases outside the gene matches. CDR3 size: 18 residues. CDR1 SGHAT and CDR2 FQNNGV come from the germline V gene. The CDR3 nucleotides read TGTGCCAGCAGCTTAGCTTGGGGGGGACCGGGTCCTCAAGAGACCCAGTACTTC. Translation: CASSLAWGGPGPQETQYF.

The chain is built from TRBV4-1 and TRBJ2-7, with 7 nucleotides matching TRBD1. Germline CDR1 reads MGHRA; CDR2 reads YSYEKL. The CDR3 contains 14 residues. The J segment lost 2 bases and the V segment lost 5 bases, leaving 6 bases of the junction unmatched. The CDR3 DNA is TGCGCCAGCAGCGTCCGGGACAGCACCTACGAGCAGTACTTC. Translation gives CASSVRDSTYEQYF.

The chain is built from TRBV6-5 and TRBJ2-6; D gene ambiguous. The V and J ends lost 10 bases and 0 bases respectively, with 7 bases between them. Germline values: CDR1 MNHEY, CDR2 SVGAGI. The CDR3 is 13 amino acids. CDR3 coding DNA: TGTGCCACCACGCGCTCTGGGGCCAACGTCCTGACTTTC. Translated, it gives CATTRSGANVLTF.

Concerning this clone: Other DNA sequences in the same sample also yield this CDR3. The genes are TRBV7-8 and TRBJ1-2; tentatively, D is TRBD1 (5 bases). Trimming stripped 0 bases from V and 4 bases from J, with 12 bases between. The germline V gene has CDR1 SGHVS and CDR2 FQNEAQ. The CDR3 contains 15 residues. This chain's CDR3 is CASSLAVTAFYGYTF. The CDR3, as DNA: TGTGCCAGCAGCTTAGCAGTGACAGCTTTCTATGGCTACACCTTC.

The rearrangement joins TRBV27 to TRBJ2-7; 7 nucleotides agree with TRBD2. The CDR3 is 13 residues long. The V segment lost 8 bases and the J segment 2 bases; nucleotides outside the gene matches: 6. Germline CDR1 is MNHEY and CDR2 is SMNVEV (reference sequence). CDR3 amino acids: CASQRSGAYEQYF. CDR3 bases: TGTGCCAGCCAACGAAGCGGGGCCTACGAGCAGTACTTC.

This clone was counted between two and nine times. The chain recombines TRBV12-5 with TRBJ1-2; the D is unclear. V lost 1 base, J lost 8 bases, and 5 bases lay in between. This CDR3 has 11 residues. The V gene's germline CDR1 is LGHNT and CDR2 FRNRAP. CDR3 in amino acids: CASGLGLGYTF. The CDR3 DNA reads TGTGCTAGTGGTTTGGGTCTCGGCTACACCTTC.

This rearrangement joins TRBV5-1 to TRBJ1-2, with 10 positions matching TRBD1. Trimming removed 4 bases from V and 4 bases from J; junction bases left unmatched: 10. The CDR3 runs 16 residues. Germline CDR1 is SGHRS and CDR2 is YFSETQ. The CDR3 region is CASSKGDRGPPYGYTF. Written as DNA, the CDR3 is TGCGCCAGCAGCAAGGGGGACAGGGGACCTCCCTATGGCTACACCTTC.

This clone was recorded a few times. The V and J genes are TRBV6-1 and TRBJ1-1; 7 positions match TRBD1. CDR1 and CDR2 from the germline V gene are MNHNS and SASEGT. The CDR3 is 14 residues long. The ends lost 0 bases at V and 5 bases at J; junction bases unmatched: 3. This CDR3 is CASSEAGGITEAFF. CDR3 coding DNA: TGTGCCAGCAGTGAAGCAGGGGGCATAACTGAAGCTTTCTTT.

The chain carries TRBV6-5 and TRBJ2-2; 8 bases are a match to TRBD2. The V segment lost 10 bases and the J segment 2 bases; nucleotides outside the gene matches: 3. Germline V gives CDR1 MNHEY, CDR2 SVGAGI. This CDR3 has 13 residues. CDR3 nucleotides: TGTGCCACCCGGGGGGGAAACACCGGGGAGCTGTTTTTT. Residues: CATRGGNTGELFF.

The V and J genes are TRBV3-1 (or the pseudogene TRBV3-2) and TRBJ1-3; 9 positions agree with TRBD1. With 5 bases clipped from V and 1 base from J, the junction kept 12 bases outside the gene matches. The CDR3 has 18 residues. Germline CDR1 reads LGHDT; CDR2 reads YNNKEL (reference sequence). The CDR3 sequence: CASSLWGGQGLSGNTIYF. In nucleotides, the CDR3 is TGTGCCAGCAGCTTATGGGGTGGACAGGGGTTATCTGGAAACACCATATATTTT.

The CDR3 region has the DNA TGTGCCAGCAGCTTAAAGATTCTCGGAGACTTTCAAGCTTTCTTT. Encoded protein: CASSLKILGDFQAFF. The V gene is TRBV7-2, the J gene TRBJ1-1; D gene ambiguous. Trimming removed 2 bases from V and 9 bases from J, with 19 bases in between. CDR3 length: 15 residues. Germline-derived CDR1 and CDR2 are SGHTA and FQGNSA.

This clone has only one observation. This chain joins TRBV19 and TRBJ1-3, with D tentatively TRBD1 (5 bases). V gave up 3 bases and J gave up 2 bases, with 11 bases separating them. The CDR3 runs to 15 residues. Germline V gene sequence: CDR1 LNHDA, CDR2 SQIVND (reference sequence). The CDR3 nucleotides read TGTGCCAGTAGTATTATTCAGGGCACTGGAAACACCATATATTTT. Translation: CASSIIQGTGNTIYF. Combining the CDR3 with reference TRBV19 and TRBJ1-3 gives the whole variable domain DGGITQSPKYLFRKEGQNVTLSCEQNLNHDAMYWYRQDPGQGLRLIYYSQIVNDFQKGDIAEGYSVSREKKESFPLTVTSAQKNPTAFYLCASSIIQGTGNTIYFGEGSWLTVV.

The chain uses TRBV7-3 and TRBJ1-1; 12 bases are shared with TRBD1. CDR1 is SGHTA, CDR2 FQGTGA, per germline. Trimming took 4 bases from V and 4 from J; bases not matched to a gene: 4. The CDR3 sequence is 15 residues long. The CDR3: CASSSGTGGVTEAFF. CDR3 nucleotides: TGTGCCAGCAGCTCCGGGACAGGGGGCGTCACTGAAGCTTTCTTT.

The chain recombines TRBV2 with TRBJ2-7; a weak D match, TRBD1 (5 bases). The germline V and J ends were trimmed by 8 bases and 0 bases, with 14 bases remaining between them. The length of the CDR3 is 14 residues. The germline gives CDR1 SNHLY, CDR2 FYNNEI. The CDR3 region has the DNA TGTGCCAGCCGTCAGGGCCTTAACTCCTACGAGCAGTACTTC. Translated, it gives CASRQGLNSYEQYF.

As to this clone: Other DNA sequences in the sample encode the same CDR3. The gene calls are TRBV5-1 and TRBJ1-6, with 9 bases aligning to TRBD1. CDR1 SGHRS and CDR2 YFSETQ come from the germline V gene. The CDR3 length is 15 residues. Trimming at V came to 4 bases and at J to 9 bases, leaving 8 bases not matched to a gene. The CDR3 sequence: CASSLGTGRGSPLHF. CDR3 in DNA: TGCGCCAGCAGCCTAGGGACAGGGAGAGGTTCACCCCTCCACTTT.

CDR3 nucleotides: TGTGCCAGCGGACTTACAGGGTATAGCAATCAGCCCCAGCATTTT. Translation: CASGLTGYSNQPQHF. The chain links TRBV6-5 to TRBJ1-5; D is possibly TRBD1 (6 bases). The CDR3 length is 15 residues. Trimming pared 8 bases from V and 0 bases from J, leaving 14 bases between. Germline V gene lookup returns CDR1 MNHEY and CDR2 SVGAGI.

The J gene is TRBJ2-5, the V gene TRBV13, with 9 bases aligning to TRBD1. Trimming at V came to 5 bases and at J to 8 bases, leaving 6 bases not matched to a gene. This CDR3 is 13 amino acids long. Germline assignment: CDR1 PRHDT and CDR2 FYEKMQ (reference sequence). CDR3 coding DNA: TGTGCCAGCAGCACGGGACAGGGCTTAACCCAGTACTTC. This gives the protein CASSTGQGLTQYF.

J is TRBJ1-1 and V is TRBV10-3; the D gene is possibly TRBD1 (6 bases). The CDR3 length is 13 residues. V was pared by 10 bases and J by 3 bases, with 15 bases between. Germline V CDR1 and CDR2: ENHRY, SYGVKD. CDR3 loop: CATQQGSDTEAFF. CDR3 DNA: TGTGCCACACAACAGGGATCGGACACTGAAGCTTTCTTT.

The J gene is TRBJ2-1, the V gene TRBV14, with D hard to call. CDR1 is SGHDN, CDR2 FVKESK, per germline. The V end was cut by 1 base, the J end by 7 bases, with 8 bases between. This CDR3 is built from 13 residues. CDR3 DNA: TGTGCCAGCAGCCAAGCGGGTCGAAATGAGCAGTTCTTC. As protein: CASSQAGRNEQFF.